These 21 T cell receptor beta chains were all obtained from the same sample, sequenced in a study of T cells in Graves' hyperthyroidism and ophthalmopathy. TCR beta CDR3 sequences were amplified from RNA transcripts. Initially, a first-round RT-PCR of the TCR CDR3 employed the HTBI primer set. TCRdb reprocessed the multiplex PCR reads via MiXCR and lists one record per CDR3 protein. The table includes a few hundred thousand distinct CDR3 sequences, around 15% detected once. Sequenced sample: blood. These receptors were obtained from a woman aged 40 to 50 with Graves' hyperthyroidism.

This clonotype was recorded many times. CDR3 nucleotides: TGTGCCAGCAGAGCCCTCGGTATTAATGAAAAACTGTTTTTT. It yields the protein CASRALGINEKLFF. The rearrangement links TRBV2 to TRBJ1-4, with unresolved D. CDR1 is SNHLY and CDR2 is FYNNEI in the germline V gene. CDR3 length equals 14 residues. Deletions cut 6 bases from V and 4 bases from J, with 12 bases between.

The genes are TRBV5-1 and TRBJ2-1; 8 bases line up with TRBD2. J was trimmed by 7 bases and V by 2 bases; bases with no gene match: 11. The CDR3 spans 16 residues. Germline V gene lookup returns CDR1 SGHRS and CDR2 YFSETQ. The CDR3 DNA reads as TGCGCCAGCAGCTTTACCGGGACTAGAGAAGGTAATGAGCAGTTCTTC. It encodes CASSFTGTREGNEQFF.

The chain is built from TRBV9 and TRBJ2-6; D not resolved. Trimming cost V 1 base and J 0 bases, with 26 bases left between them. Germline V gene lookup returns CDR1 SGDLS and CDR2 YYNGEE. The CDR3 is made up of 22 amino acids. The DNA of the CDR3 is TGTGCCAGCAGCGTACTCCGTACGCTTCCGGCTAGTCTCGGCTCTGGGGCCAACGTCCTGACTTTC. Protein: CASSVLRTLPASLGSGANVLTF.

Many counts were recorded for this clonotype. The chain joins TRBV12-5 to TRBJ1-2, with D tentatively TRBD1 (5 bases). In germline, CDR1 is LGHNT, CDR2 FRNRAP. V lost 7 bases and J 1 base, leaving 16 bases between the germline ends. This CDR3 spans 15 amino acids. In DNA form, the CDR3 reads TGTGCTAGTGTAAGGCAGGGACCGATTAACTATGGCTACACCTTC. It translates to CASVRQGPINYGYTF.

This chain uses TRBV7-2 with TRBJ2-5, with TRBD2 identical over 9 bases. V dropped 1 base and J dropped 4; count of bases not matched to a gene: 13. The germline gives CDR1 SGHTA, CDR2 FQGNSA. The CDR3 runs to 18 residues. CDR3 loop: CASSLGGVGLAGRETQYF. The CDR3 DNA sequence: TGTGCCAGCAGCTTAGGGGGCGTAGGGCTAGCGGGACGAGAGACCCAGTACTTC.

This clonotype was observed many times. The rearrangement links TRBV25-1 to TRBJ1-1, with a weak D call TRBD1 (6 bases). The CDR3 runs 14 residues. Germline values: CDR1 MGHDK, CDR2 SYGVNS. The V and J ends lost 0 bases and 13 bases respectively, with 18 bases between them. The CDR3: CASSEYPQGTRSFF. The CDR3 coding sequence is TGTGCCAGCAGTGAATACCCCCAGGGGACCCGGAGTTTCTTT.

This clonotype has at least ten counts. The junction shows a germline mismatch at one end, possibly a read error. This rearrangement joins TRBV11-2 to TRBJ2-7, with a possible D match to TRBD2 (5 bases). In germline, CDR1 is SGHAT, CDR2 FQNNGV. The CDR3 length is 15 residues. The CDR3 is CASSLGLTETYEQYF. The CDR3 nucleotides read TGTGCCAGCAGTTTAGGACTGACCGAGACCTACGAGCAGTACTTC. The variable domain in full, completed from reference TRBV11-2 and TRBJ2-7, reads EAGVAQSPRYKIIEKRQSVAFWCNPISGHATLYWYQQILGQGPKLLIQFQNNGVVDDSQLPKDRFSAERLKGVDSTLKIQPAKLEDSAVYLCASSLGLTETYEQYFGPGTRLTVT.

This clonotype was seen at least ten times. The chain recombines TRBV6-1 with TRBJ2-5; D remains unclear. The CDR3 is made up of 14 amino acids. Germline CDR1 MNHNS, CDR2 SASEGT. The V gene lost 5 bases and the J gene lost 7 bases, with 17 bases spanning the gap. CDR3 DNA: TGTGCCAGCAGTTATACGGCTCCTAGAGGGACCCAGTACTTC. Translation: CASSYTAPRGTQYF.

This clonotype was seen many times. V gene TRBV6-1 combines with J gene TRBJ1-2; D unresolved. V lost 5 bases to trimming and J lost 4 bases, with 8 bases between them. CDR3 length: 12 amino acids. Germline V gene lookup returns CDR1 MNHNS and CDR2 SASEGT. Here the CDR3 reads CASSSAAYGYTF. The CDR3 DNA reads as TGTGCCAGCAGTTCGGCAGCCTATGGCTACACCTTC.

This clonotype was seen at least ten times. DNA for the CDR3: TGTGCCATCAGTGAAGGGGGAGTGTTGAACACTGAAGCTTTCTTT. Amino acid sequence: CAISEGGVLNTEAFF. The gene calls are TRBV10-3 and TRBJ1-1; TRBD1 is a possible D gene (6 bases). V was cut by 3 bases and J by 0 bases, with 11 bases left in between. The CDR3 length is 15 residues. Per germline, CDR1 ENHRY and CDR2 SYGVKD.

V usage is TRBV6-1 and J usage is TRBJ2-1; D possibly corresponds to TRBD1 (6 bases). Germline loops: CDR1 MNHNS, CDR2 SASEGT. Trimming removed 9 bases at V and 4 bases at J, with 16 bases between. The CDR3 consists of 14 residues. The CDR3 protein is CASMDSDKYNEQFF. The CDR3 DNA reads as TGTGCCAGTATGGACAGTGACAAGTACAATGAGCAGTTCTTC.

The table lists this clonotype with a count of one. The chain carries TRBV27 and TRBJ2-7; 10 bases are a match to TRBD2. Germline V gene lookup returns CDR1 MNHEY and CDR2 SMNVEV (reference sequence). The CDR3 runs to 15 residues. Unmatched junction bases numbered 6, after V lost 3 bases and J lost 4 bases. Written as DNA, the CDR3 is TGTGCCAGCAGTTTTCTAGCGGGAGTGCGTTACGAGCAGTACTTC. It codes for CASSFLAGVRYEQYF.

The chain links TRBV5-6 to TRBJ1-4; 7 nucleotides match TRBD1. V lost 4 bases, J lost 8 bases, and 11 bases stayed unmatched. Germline V gives CDR1 SGHDT, CDR2 YYEEEE. The CDR3 runs to 15 residues. This CDR3 is CASSDRDKGREKLFF. In DNA form, the CDR3 reads TGTGCCAGCAGCGACAGGGATAAGGGGCGGGAAAAACTGTTTTTT. Drawing the rest from reference TRBV5-6 and TRBJ1-4, the complete variable domain is DAGVTQSPTHLIKTRGQQVTLRCSPKSGHDTVSWYQQALGQGPQFIFQYYEEEERQRGNFPDRFSGHQFPNYSSELNVNALLLGDSALYLCASSDRDKGREKLFFGSGTQLSVL.

This rearrangement joins TRBV6-5 to TRBJ1-2; TRBD1 aligns across 10 bases. The germline gives CDR1 MNHEY, CDR2 SVGAGI. The CDR3 sequence is 16 residues long. V lost 4 bases, J lost 5 bases, and 10 bases stayed unmatched. The CDR3 nucleotides are TGTGCCAGCAGTTCACCTTCGGACAGGGGGATGTATGGCTACACCTTC. This encodes CASSSPSDRGMYGYTF.

This clonotype was detected ten times or more. This chain connects TRBV7-9 to TRBJ2-5; D is tentatively TRBD1 or TRBD2 (5 bases each). The germline V gene encodes CDR1 SEHNR and CDR2 FQNEAQ (reference sequence). CDR3 length: 14 amino acids. V lost 2 bases and J lost 14, with 21 bases in between. CDR3 in amino acids: CASSLPRDHPIQYF. The CDR3 DNA reads as TGTGCCAGCAGCTTACCTCGGGACCACCCTATTCAATACTTC.

The gene calls are TRBV6-1 and TRBJ1-6; D perhaps matches TRBD1 (6 bases). V was shortened by 5 bases and J by 4 bases, with 15 bases between the two germline ends. In germline, CDR1 is MNHNS, CDR2 SASEGT. The CDR3 runs to 16 residues. The CDR3 DNA sequence: TGTGCCAGCAGTCCTTCTACAGGGCTTTATAATTCACCCCTCCACTTT. This codes for CASSPSTGLYNSPLHF.

The chain links TRBV13 to TRBJ2-7; 7 nucleotides match TRBD1. The CDR3 has 16 residues. The germline V gene has CDR1 PRHDT and CDR2 FYEKMQ (reference sequence). The J segment lost 1 base and the V segment lost 5 bases, leaving 11 bases of the junction unmatched. The CDR3 nucleotides read TGTGCCAGCAGCAAAACCGGGACAGCTAGGTCCTACGAGCAGTACTTC. It codes for CASSKTGTARSYEQYF.

This clonotype was counted a few times. This chain joins TRBV12-3 or TRBV12-4 and TRBJ2-5; no clear D gene. The CDR3 consists of 12 residues. V gave up 5 bases and J gave up 7 bases, with 11 bases separating them. The chain's CDR3 is CASSLGIATQYF. CDR3 nucleotides: TGTGCCAGCAGTCTGGGAATAGCGACCCAGTACTTC.

J is TRBJ2-5 and V is TRBV9; the D is unclear. This CDR3 has 14 amino acids. Germline V gene data show CDR1 as SGDLS and CDR2 as YYNGEE. Trimming took 0 bases from V and 0 from J, leaving 6 bases between them. CDR3 sequence reads: CASSVGIHQETQYF. As DNA, the CDR3 is TGTGCCAGCAGCGTAGGCATACACCAAGAGACCCAGTACTTC.

This clonotype has ten or more counts. This sequence joins TRBV2 and TRBJ1-2; 8 positions agree with TRBD1. V was pared by 7 bases and J by 4 bases, with 11 bases of the junction left unmatched. The germline V gene encodes CDR1 SNHLY and CDR2 FYNNEI. This CDR3 contains 15 residues. DNA of the CDR3: TGTGCCAGCACTCAAATAACAGGGGGAGGCTATGGCTACACCTTC. Translated, it gives CASTQITGGGYGYTF. Full variable domain (missing parts from reference TRBV2 and TRBJ1-2): EPEVTQTPSHQVTQMGQEVILRCVPISNHLYFYWYRQILGQKVEFLVSFYNNEISEKSEIFDDQFSVERPDGSNFTLKIRSTKLEDSAMYFCASTQITGGGYGYTFGSGTRLTVV.

The sample holds a few counts of this clonotype. The chain links TRBV7-9 to TRBJ2-7, with 14 bases lining up with TRBD2. This CDR3 comprises 17 residues. V lost 5 bases, J lost 0 bases, and 6 bases stayed unmatched. From germline, CDR1 is SEHNR and CDR2 FQNEAQ (reference sequence). CDR3 bases: TGTGCCAGCAGCCCGGGACTAGCGGGAGTGAACTCCTACGAGCAGTACTTC. Protein: CASSPGLAGVNSYEQYF.